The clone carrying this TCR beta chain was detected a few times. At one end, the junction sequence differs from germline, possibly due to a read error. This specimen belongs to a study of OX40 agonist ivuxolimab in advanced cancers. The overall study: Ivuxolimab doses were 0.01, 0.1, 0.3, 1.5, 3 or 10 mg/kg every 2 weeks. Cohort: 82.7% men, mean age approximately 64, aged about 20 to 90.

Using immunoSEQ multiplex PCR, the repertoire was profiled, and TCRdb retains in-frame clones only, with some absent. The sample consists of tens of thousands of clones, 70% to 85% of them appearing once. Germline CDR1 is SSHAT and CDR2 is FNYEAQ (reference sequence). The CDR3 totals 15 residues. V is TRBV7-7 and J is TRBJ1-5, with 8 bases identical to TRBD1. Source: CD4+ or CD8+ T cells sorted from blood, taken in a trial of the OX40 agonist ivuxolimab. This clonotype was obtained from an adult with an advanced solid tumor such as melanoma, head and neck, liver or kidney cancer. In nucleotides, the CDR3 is TGTGCTAGCAGCCGAGGACAGGGCCTCGCCGAGCCCCAGCATTTT. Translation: CASSRGQGLAEPQHF.